Each of the 29 T cell receptor beta chains below was sequenced from the same sample in a study of beta chain features in type 1 diabetes. Expressed TCRB transcripts got sequenced, as all isolated RNA was reverse transcribed. Generated by immunoSEQ multiplex PCR, the TCRdb table keeps only in-frame clones and is missing some. This repertoire shows hundreds of thousands of clones, around a sixth found once; its top ten account for about 0.097%. Specimen: naive CD4+ T cells from blood. These TCRs come from a man aged 18 to 35 in good health.

The V and J genes are TRBV28 and TRBJ1-1; D call uncertain. The CDR3 loop spans 16 amino acids. V lost 7 bases to trimming and J lost 1 base, with 19 bases between them. Germline V gene lookup returns CDR1 MDHEN and CDR2 SYDVKM. DNA of the CDR3: TGTGCCAGCACCTCCTGGGCACGCTCCTCGAACACTGAAGCTTTCTTT. It is translated as CASTSWARSSNTEAFF. Based on the CDR3 plus reference TRBV28 and TRBJ1-1, the full variable domain is DVKVTQSSRYLVKRTGEKVFLECVQDMDHENMFWYRQDPGLGLRLIYFSYDVKMKEKGDIPEGYSVSREKKERFSLILESASTNQTSMYLCASTSWARSSNTEAFFGQGTRLTVV.

This clone has just one count. The rearrangement uses TRBV13 and TRBJ2-2; D remains ambiguous. Germline assignment: CDR1 PRHDT and CDR2 FYEKMQ (reference sequence). V was shortened by 0 bases and J by 0 bases, with 5 bases between the two germline ends. The CDR3 totals 15 residues. CDR3 loop: CASSLGHSNTGELFF. CDR3 nucleotides: TGTGCCAGCAGCTTAGGCCACTCGAACACCGGGGAGCTGTTTTTT.

The gene calls are TRBV5-1 and TRBJ2-4; no reliable D call. Germline V gene lookup returns CDR1 SGHRS and CDR2 YFSETQ. The V gene lost 0 bases and the J gene lost 8 bases, with 12 bases spanning the gap. The CDR3 consists of 14 residues. CDR3 sequence (DNA): TGCGCCAGCAGCTTGGCGGGCACATTTGACATTCAGTACTTC. This gives the protein CASSLAGTFDIQYF.

A few counts support this clone. The CDR3 DNA reads as TGTGCCAGCAGCTTAGATCGAGCCGGGGAGCTGTTTTTT. As protein: CASSLDRAGELFF. The V and J genes are TRBV11-2 and TRBJ2-2, with D hard to call. The germline V gene has CDR1 SGHAT and CDR2 FQNNGV. V was cut by 0 bases and J by 6 bases, with 5 bases left in between. CDR3 length: 13 residues.

Details on this clone: One end of the junction varies from germline; a read error may be responsible. The CDR3 region has the DNA TGCAGTGCTAGCGTCGGGTGGATCCGGGTCTTC. It yields the protein CSASVGWIRVF. The chain has TRBV20-1 and TRBJ2-1; no reliable D call. The CDR3 sequence is 11 residues long. Germline V CDR1 and CDR2: DFQATT, SNEGSKA (reference sequence).

This clone was seen many times. This chain uses TRBV10-3 with TRBJ2-3, with a weak D call TRBD2 (6 bases). This CDR3 is 14 amino acids long. Germline V gives CDR1 ENHRY, CDR2 SYGVKD. Trimming removed 3 bases at V and 9 bases at J, with 16 bases between. This CDR3 reads CAISDGGSGGTQYF. The CDR3 coding sequence is TGTGCCATCAGTGACGGCGGTAGCGGAGGCACGCAGTATTTT.

This clone was seen only a few times. V gene TRBV7-3 combines with J gene TRBJ2-1; D uncertain. This CDR3 comprises 12 residues. Germline CDR1 reads SGHTA; CDR2 reads FQGTGA. Trimming stripped 2 bases from V and 7 bases from J, with 6 bases between. The CDR3 loop reads CASSLRSNEQFF. CDR3 coding DNA: TGTGCCAGCAGCTTACGGTCTAATGAGCAGTTCTTC.

This clone was counted between two and nine times. The rearrangement joins TRBV5-6 to TRBJ2-3; TRBD2 aligns across 10 bases. The V segment lost 1 base and the J segment 4 bases; nucleotides outside the gene matches: 6. Germline V lookup: CDR1 SGHDT, CDR2 YYEEEE. There are 16 residues in the CDR3. The CDR3, as DNA: TGTGCCAGCAGCTTGTTTCAAGCGGGGGGGGCAGATACGCAGTATTTT. Translated, it gives CASSLFQAGGADTQYF. The variable domain in full, with the rest retrieved from reference TRBV5-6 and TRBJ2-3, is DAGVTQSPTHLIKTRGQQVTLRCSPKSGHDTVSWYQQALGQGPQFIFQYYEEEERQRGNFPDRFSGHQFPNYSSELNVNALLLGDSALYLCASSLFQAGGADTQYFGPGTRLTVL.

This clone was picked up a small number of times. This CDR3 is CASSVGYLQETQYF. In DNA form, the CDR3 reads TGTGCCAGCAGCGTAGGGTACCTCCAAGAGACCCAGTACTTC. The chain carries TRBV7-9 and TRBJ2-5; D is uncertain. Trimming stripped 5 bases from V and 1 base from J, with 11 bases between. Germline V gene sequence: CDR1 SEHNR, CDR2 FQNEAQ (reference sequence). The CDR3 is 14 residues long.

This clone was counted a few times. The chain joins TRBV18 to TRBJ2-5; D is possibly TRBD1 (5 bases). The CDR3 is 13 residues long. The V gene lost 6 bases and the J gene lost 5 bases, with 13 bases spanning the gap. The germline V gene encodes CDR1 KGHSH and CDR2 LQKENI. The CDR3: CASSQGAVETQYF. Here the CDR3 DNA reads TGTGCCAGCTCCCAAGGGGCAGTCGAGACCCAGTACTTC.

This rearrangement joins TRBV29-1 to TRBJ2-1; a weak D match, TRBD2 (5 bases). The V end lost 3 bases, the J end lost 0 bases, and 12 bases lay between the germline ends. In germline, CDR1 is SQVTM, CDR2 ANQGSEA. This CDR3 region has 15 residues. The CDR3 sequence: CSVDGLASSYNEQFF. The CDR3 DNA reads TGCAGCGTTGATGGGCTAGCTAGCTCCTACAATGAGCAGTTCTTC.

This clone was counted only a few times. The chain couples TRBV7-2 to TRBJ1-5; D not resolved. Trimming took 3 bases from V and 5 from J, leaving 8 bases between them. This CDR3 comprises 13 residues. Germline V gene data show CDR1 as SGHTA and CDR2 as FQGNSA. The CDR3 loop reads CASSLRADQPQHF. CDR3 DNA sequence: TGTGCCAGCAGCTTGAGGGCGGATCAGCCCCAGCATTTT.

This clone showed up just a few times. This chain uses TRBV2 with TRBJ1-1; 10 nucleotides match TRBD1. Germline lookup yields CDR1 SNHLY and CDR2 FYNNEI. The CDR3 sequence is 15 residues long. With V trimmed by 2 bases and J by 5 bases, 5 bases remained unmatched. In DNA, the CDR3 is TGTGCCAGCAGTGAACACGGGACAGGGGTGACTGAAGCTTTCTTT. Translating it yields CASSEHGTGVTEAFF.

On this clone: The sample holds other DNA sequences that translate to the same CDR3. The V gene is TRBV5-1, the J gene TRBJ2-7, with a possible D match to TRBD2 (6 bases). V lost 0 bases and J lost 2, with 9 bases in between. Germline V gene lookup returns CDR1 SGHRS and CDR2 YFSETQ. This CDR3 region has 14 residues. For the CDR3, the DNA is TGCGCCAGCAGCTTGGGGGAGGCACCCTACGAGCAGTACTTC. Translated: CASSLGEAPYEQYF. The whole variable domain, remainder taken from reference TRBV5-1 and TRBJ2-7, is KAGVTQTPRYLIKTRGQQVTLSCSPISGHRSVSWYQQTPGQGLQFLFEYFSETQRNKGNFPGRFSGRQFSNSRSEMNVSTLELGDSALYLCASSLGEAPYEQYFGPGTRLTVT.

This clone was recorded a few times. The CDR3 sequence: CASSSTRDSSYEQYF. The CDR3 region has the DNA TGTGCCAGCAGTTCAACTCGGGACAGTTCCTACGAGCAGTACTTC. This chain connects TRBV6-6 to TRBJ2-7, with 7 positions matching TRBD1. From germline, CDR1 is MNHNY and CDR2 SVGAGI (reference sequence). The CDR3 contains 15 residues. The trim removed 4 bases at V and 1 base at J, leaving 7 bases unmatched.

This chain connects TRBV6-5 to TRBJ1-2; maybe TRBD1 (5 bases). V lost 0 bases, J lost 8 bases, and 16 bases lay in between. In germline, CDR1 is MNHEY, CDR2 SVGAGI. This CDR3 has 15 residues. This chain's CDR3 is CASSYSTSQGRGYTF. CDR3 DNA sequence: TGTGCCAGCAGTTACTCGACCAGCCAGGGCCGGGGCTACACCTTC.

This clone was picked up a small number of times. The chain employs TRBV7-9 and TRBJ2-3, with D possibly being TRBD1 or TRBD2 (6 bases each). In germline, CDR1 is SEHNR, CDR2 FQNEAQ (reference sequence). Trimming pared 6 bases from V and 7 bases from J, leaving 14 bases between. The CDR3 totals 13 residues. The CDR3 loop reads CASRGGRGNTQYF. CDR3 nucleotides: TGTGCCAGCAGAGGGGGGCGAGGAAATACGCAGTATTTT.

This clone has only one observation. The genes are TRBV10-3 and TRBJ2-7, with 7 bases aligning to TRBD1. V gave up 7 bases and J gave up 5 bases; unmatched junction bases: 11. Germline V gene data show CDR1 as ENHRY and CDR2 as SYGVKD. This CDR3 contains 14 residues. Written as DNA, the CDR3 is TGTGCCATCAAATTGACAGGGCAGATCCACGAGCAGTACTTC. Translated, it gives CAIKLTGQIHEQYF.

The J gene is TRBJ2-3, the V gene TRBV5-4; D gene ambiguous. Germline V lookup: CDR1 SGHNT, CDR2 YYREEE (reference sequence). CDR3 length: 15 residues. Trimming left V 0 bases short and J 2 bases short, with 10 bases between. CDR3 DNA sequence: TGTGCCAGCAGCTTGGAGGCGGTCCTCACAGATACGCAGTATTTT. Residues: CASSLEAVLTDTQYF.

The table lists this clone with a few counts. The chain employs TRBV7-6 and TRBJ1-2, with a tentative D call TRBD1 (6 bases). The CDR3 runs to 15 residues. The V gene lost 5 bases and the J gene lost 4 bases, with 17 bases spanning the gap. Germline V gives CDR1 SGHVS, CDR2 FNYEAQ. This CDR3 is CASSPHGQGGYGYTF. In nucleotides, the CDR3 is TGTGCCAGCAGCCCCCACGGCCAAGGGGGCTATGGCTACACCTTC.

The J gene is TRBJ1-1, the V gene TRBV2; 8 bases line up with TRBD1. This CDR3 contains 16 residues. V was clipped by 4 bases and J by 0 bases; unmatched bases: 7. CDR1 and CDR2 from the germline V gene are SNHLY and FYNNEI. CDR3 DNA sequence: TGTGCCAGCAGTGTGGCAGGGGGCCTCCTGAACACTGAAGCTTTCTTT. It encodes CASSVAGGLLNTEAFF.

J is TRBJ2-5 and V is TRBV9; maybe TRBD2 (5 bases). Trimming removed 2 bases from V and 0 bases from J, with 5 bases in between. The CDR3 sequence is 13 residues long. Germline V gene lookup returns CDR1 SGDLS and CDR2 YYNGEE. In DNA, the CDR3 is TGTGCCAGCAGCGTCGGGGACCAAGAGACCCAGTACTTC. Residues: CASSVGDQETQYF. Drawing the rest from reference TRBV9 and TRBJ2-5, the complete variable domain is DSGVTQTPKHLITATGQRVTLRCSPRSGDLSVYWYQQSLDQGLQFLIQYYNGEERAKGNILERFSAQQFPDLHSELNLSSLELGDSALYFCASSVGDQETQYFGPGTRLLVL.

V usage is TRBV7-2 and J usage is TRBJ2-7, with 7 bases lining up with TRBD2. The length of the CDR3 is 14 residues. With 5 bases clipped from V and 0 bases from J, the junction kept 4 bases outside the gene matches. Germline assignment: CDR1 SGHTA and CDR2 FQGNSA. CDR3 sequence (DNA): TGTGCCAGCAGCGCCAAGCGGGGCTCCTACGAGCAGTACTTC. Encoded protein: CASSAKRGSYEQYF.

This clone was observed a few times. The V and J genes are TRBV18 and TRBJ1-5; TRBD1 might be the D (5 bases). Per the germline V gene, CDR1 is KGHSH and CDR2 is LQKENI. The V and J ends lost 5 bases and 1 base respectively, with 9 bases between them. This CDR3 region has 14 residues. This CDR3 reads CASSFRDSNQPQHF. The CDR3 DNA sequence: TGTGCCAGCTCATTCCGGGACAGCAATCAGCCCCAGCATTTT. The full variable domain, in which reference TRBV18 and TRBJ1-5 provide the parts outside the CDR3, is NAGVMQNPRHLVRRRGQEARLRCSPMKGHSHVYWYRQLPEEGLKFMVYLQKENIIDESGMPKERFSAEFPKEGPSILRIQQVVRGDSAAYFCASSFRDSNQPQHFGDGTRLSIL.

This clone has only a few counts. This chain's CDR3 is CASSFLGSGANVLTF. Here the CDR3 DNA reads TGTGCCAGCAGTTTCCTAGGCTCTGGGGCCAACGTCCTGACTTTC. This sequence joins TRBV27 and TRBJ2-6; D not certain. V dropped 3 bases and J dropped 0 bases, with 6 bases sitting between them. In germline, CDR1 is MNHEY, CDR2 SMNVEV (reference sequence). The CDR3 totals 15 residues.

The genes are TRBV7-2 and TRBJ2-7; D is perhaps TRBD1 (5 bases). Germline V CDR1 and CDR2: SGHTA, FQGNSA. Deletions cut 5 bases from V and 0 bases from J, with 11 bases between. This CDR3 region has 14 residues. The CDR3 nucleotides read TGTGCCAGCAGCCCAGCAGGGCTCTCCTACGAGCAGTACTTC. Its translation: CASSPAGLSYEQYF. Together with reference TRBV7-2 and TRBJ2-7, the CDR3 gives the full variable domain: GAGVSQSPSNKVTEKGKDVELRCDPISGHTALYWYRQSLGQGLEFLIYFQGNSAPDKSGLPSDRFSAERTGGSVSTLTIQRTQQEDSAVYLCASSPAGLSYEQYFGPGTRLTVT.

Only a few counts were recorded for this clone. The gene calls are TRBV19 and TRBJ2-3; 10 bases align to TRBD1. Germline-derived CDR1 and CDR2 are LNHDA and SQIVND (reference sequence). The CDR3 totals 16 residues. Trimming took 6 bases from V and 6 from J; bases not matched to a gene: 12. This CDR3 is CASSYEQDRGGDTQYF. DNA of the CDR3: TGTGCCAGTAGCTACGAACAGGACAGGGGGGGCGATACGCAGTATTTT.

This clone turned up a few times. The chain couples TRBV7-9 to TRBJ2-3; a possible D gene is TRBD2 (5 bases). Deletions cut 7 bases from V and 0 bases from J, with 8 bases between. Germline V gene lookup returns CDR1 SEHNR and CDR2 FQNEAQ (reference sequence). This CDR3 is built from 13 residues. This chain's CDR3 is CASNEGSTDTQYF. The DNA for the CDR3 is TGTGCCAGCAATGAGGGTAGCACAGATACGCAGTATTTT.

This chain links TRBV4-3 with TRBJ1-6; TRBD1 is a possible D gene (5 bases). Between the trimmed V and J ends, which lost 1 base and 4 bases, there was a span of 17 bases. The CDR3 length is 18 residues. The V gene's germline CDR1 is LGHNA and CDR2 YSLEER. CDR3 coding DNA: TGCGCCAGCAGCCAAGCGCCAGGGCCAGTCCCTTATAATTCACCCCTCCACTTT. Translation: CASSQAPGPVPYNSPLHF.